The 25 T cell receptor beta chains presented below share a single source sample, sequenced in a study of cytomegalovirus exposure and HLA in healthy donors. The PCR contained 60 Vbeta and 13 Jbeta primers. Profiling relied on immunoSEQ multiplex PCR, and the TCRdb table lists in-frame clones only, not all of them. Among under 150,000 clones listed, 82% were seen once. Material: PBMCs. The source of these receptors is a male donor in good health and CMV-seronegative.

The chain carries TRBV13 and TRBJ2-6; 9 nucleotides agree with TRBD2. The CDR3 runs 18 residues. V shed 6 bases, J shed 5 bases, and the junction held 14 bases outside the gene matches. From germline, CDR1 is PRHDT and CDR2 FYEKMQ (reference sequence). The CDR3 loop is CASRSRVVAGAWANVLTF. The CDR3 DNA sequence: TGTGCCAGCAGGTCCAGGGTGGTAGCGGGGGCCTGGGCCAACGTCCTGACTTTC.

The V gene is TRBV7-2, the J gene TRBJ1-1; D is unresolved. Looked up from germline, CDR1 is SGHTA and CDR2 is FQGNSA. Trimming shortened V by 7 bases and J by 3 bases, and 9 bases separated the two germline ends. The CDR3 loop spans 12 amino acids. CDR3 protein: CASNPVYTEAFF. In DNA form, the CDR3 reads TGTGCCAGCAATCCAGTATACACTGAAGCTTTCTTT. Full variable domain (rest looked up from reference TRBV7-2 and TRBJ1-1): GAGVSQSPSNKVTEKGKDVELRCDPISGHTALYWYRQSLGQGLEFLIYFQGNSAPDKSGLPSDRFSAERTGGSVSTLTIQRTQQEDSAVYLCASNPVYTEAFFGQGTRLTVV.

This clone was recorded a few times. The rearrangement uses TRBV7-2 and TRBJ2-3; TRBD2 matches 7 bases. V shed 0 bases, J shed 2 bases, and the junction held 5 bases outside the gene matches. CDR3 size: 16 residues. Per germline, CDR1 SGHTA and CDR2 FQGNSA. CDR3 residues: CASSLAGTTSTDTQYF. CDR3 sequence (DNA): TGTGCCAGCAGCTTAGCAGGGACTACTTCCACAGATACGCAGTATTTT.

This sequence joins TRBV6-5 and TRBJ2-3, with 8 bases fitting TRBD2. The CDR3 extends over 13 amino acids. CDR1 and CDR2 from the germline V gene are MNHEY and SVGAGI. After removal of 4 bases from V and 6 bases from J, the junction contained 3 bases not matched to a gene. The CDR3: CASSSAGADTQYF. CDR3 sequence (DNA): TGTGCCAGCAGTTCAGCGGGAGCCGATACGCAGTATTTT.

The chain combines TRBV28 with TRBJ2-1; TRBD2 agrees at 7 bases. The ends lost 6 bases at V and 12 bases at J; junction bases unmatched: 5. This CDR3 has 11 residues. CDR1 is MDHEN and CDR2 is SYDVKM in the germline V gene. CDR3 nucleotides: TGTGCCAGCAGACAAGAGCGGGGGCAGTTCTTC. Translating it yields CASRQERGQFF.

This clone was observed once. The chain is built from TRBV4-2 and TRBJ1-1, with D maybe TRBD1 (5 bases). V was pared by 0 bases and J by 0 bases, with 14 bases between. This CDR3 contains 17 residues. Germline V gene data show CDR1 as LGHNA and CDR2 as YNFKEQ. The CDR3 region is CASSQELEGAVNTEAFF. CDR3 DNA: TGTGCCAGCAGCCAAGAGCTTGAAGGGGCGGTGAACACTGAAGCTTTCTTT.

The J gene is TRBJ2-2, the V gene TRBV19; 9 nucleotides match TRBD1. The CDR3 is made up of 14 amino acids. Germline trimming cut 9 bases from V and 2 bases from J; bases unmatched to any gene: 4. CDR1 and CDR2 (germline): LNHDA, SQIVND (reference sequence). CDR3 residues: CASTGGPNTGELFF. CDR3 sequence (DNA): TGTGCCAGCACAGGGGGCCCTAACACCGGGGAGCTGTTTTTT. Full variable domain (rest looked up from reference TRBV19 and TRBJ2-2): DGGITQSPKYLFRKEGQNVTLSCEQNLNHDAMYWYRQDPGQGLRLIYYSQIVNDFQKGDIAEGYSVSREKKESFPLTVTSAQKNPTAFYLCASTGGPNTGELFFGEGSRLTVL.

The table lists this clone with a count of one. CDR3 bases: TGTGCCAGCAGCTTCGGACTAGCGGAATTCACCGGGGAGCTGTTTTTT. This encodes CASSFGLAEFTGELFF. The chain couples TRBV9 to TRBJ2-2; 10 positions agree with TRBD2. The CDR3 is made up of 16 amino acids. V shed 4 bases and J 4 bases; nucleotides not matched to a gene: 7. CDR1 is SGDLS, CDR2 YYNGEE, per germline.

The CDR3 spells CATLGQLYMNTEAFF. The CDR3 DNA follows: TGTGCCACCCTCGGACAGCTTTACATGAACACTGAAGCTTTCTTT. The genes are TRBV7-9 and TRBJ1-1, with D tentatively TRBD1 (6 bases). The germline V gene has CDR1 SEHNR and CDR2 FQNEAQ (reference sequence). CDR3 length: 15 amino acids. The germline V and J ends were trimmed by 10 bases and 0 bases, with 18 bases remaining between them.

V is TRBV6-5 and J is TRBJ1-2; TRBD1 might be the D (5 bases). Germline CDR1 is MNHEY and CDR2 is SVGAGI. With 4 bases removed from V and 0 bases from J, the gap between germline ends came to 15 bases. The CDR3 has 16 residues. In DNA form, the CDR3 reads TGTGCCAGCAGTTCAATCGGGGGGACTACTAACTATGGCTACACCTTC. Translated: CASSSIGGTTNYGYTF.

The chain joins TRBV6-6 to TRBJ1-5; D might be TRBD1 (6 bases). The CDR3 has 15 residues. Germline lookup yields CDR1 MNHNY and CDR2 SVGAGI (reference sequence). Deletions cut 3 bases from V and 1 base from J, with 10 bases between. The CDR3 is CASSYGQGSNQPQHF. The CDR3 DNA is TGTGCCAGCAGTTATGGGCAGGGGAGCAATCAGCCCCAGCATTTT.

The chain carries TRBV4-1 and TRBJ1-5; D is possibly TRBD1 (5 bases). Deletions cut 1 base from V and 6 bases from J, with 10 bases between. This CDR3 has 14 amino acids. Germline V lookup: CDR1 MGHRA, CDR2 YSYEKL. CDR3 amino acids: CASSQVSRGQPQHF. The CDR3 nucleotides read TGCGCCAGCAGCCAAGTCTCTAGGGGTCAGCCCCAGCATTTT.

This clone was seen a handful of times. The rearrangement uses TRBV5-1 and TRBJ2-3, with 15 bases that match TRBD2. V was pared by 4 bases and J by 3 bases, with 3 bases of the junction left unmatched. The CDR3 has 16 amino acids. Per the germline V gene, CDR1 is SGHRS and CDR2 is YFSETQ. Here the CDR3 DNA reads TGCGCCAGCAGCCCGGGACTAGCGGGAGGTACAGATACGCAGTATTTT. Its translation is CASSPGLAGGTDTQYF.

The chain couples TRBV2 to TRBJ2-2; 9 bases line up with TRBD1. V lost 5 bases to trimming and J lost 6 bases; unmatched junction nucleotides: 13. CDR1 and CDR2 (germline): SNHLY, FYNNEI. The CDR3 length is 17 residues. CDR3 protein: CASSPYRTGEGAGELFF. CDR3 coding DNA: TGTGCCAGCAGTCCATACCGGACAGGGGAAGGGGCCGGGGAGCTGTTTTTT.

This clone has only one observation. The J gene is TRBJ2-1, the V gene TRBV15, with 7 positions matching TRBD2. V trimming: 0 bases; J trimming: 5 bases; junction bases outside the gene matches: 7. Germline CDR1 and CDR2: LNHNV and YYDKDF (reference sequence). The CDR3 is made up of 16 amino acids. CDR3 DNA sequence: TGTGCCACCAGCAGAGATGGGGGGGAGTCTGACAATGAGCAGTTCTTC. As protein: CATSRDGGESDNEQFF.

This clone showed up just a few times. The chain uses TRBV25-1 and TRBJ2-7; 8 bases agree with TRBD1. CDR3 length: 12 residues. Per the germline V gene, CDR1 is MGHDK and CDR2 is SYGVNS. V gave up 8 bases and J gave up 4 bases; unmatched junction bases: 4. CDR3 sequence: CASRQGIYEQYF. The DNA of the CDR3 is TGTGCCAGCCGACAGGGGATTTACGAGCAGTACTTC.

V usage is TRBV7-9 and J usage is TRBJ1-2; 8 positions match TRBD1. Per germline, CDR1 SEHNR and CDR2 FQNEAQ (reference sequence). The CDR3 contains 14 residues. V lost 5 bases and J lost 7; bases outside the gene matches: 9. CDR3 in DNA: TGTGCCAGCAGCCCGACAGGGGCCCTCCGTGGCTACACCTTC. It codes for CASSPTGALRGYTF.

The CDR3 loop reads CASSIEAGRGKNIQYF. Here the CDR3 DNA reads TGTGCCAGTAGTATAGAAGCGGGGAGGGGAAAAAACATTCAGTACTTC. The chain joins TRBV19 to TRBJ2-4; 7 bases agree with TRBD2. CDR1 and CDR2 (germline): LNHDA, SQIVND (reference sequence). Unmatched junction bases numbered 6, after V lost 0 bases and J lost 4 bases. This CDR3 has 16 amino acids.

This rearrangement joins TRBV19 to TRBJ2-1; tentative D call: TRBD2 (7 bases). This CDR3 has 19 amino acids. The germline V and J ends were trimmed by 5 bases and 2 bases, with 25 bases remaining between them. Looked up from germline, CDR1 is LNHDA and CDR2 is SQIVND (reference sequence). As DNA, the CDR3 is TGTGCCAGTAGTTCGGGGGGCAGGGATCCCGGGTCGCCCTACAATGAGCAGTTCTTC. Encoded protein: CASSSGGRDPGSPYNEQFF.

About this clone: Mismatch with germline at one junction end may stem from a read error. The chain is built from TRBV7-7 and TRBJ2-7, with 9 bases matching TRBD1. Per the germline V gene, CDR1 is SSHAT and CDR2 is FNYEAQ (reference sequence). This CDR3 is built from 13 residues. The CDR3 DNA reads TGTGCTAGCAGCTCGGGACAGGGTGAGAAGCAGTACTTC. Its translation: CASSSGQGEKQYF. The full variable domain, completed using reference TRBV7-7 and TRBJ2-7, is GAGVSQSPRYKVTKRGQDVTLRCDPISSHATLYWYQQALGQGPEFLTYFNYEAQPDKSGLPSDRFSAERPEGSISTLTIQRTEQRDSAMYRCASSSGQGEKQYFGPGTRLTVT.

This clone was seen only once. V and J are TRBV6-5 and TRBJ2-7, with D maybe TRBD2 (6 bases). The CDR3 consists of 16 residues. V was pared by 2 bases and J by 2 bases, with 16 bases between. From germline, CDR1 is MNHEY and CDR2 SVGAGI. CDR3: CASSYAPGGTAYEQYF. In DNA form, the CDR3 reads TGTGCCAGCAGTTACGCACCCGGCGGGACGGCCTACGAGCAGTACTTC.

This chain's CDR3 is CASSEWEDSVWPEAFF. The DNA for the CDR3 is TGTGCCAGCAGTGAATGGGAAGATAGCGTCTGGCCTGAAGCTTTCTTT. This sequence joins TRBV25-1 and TRBJ1-1, with D unresolved. Looked up from germline, CDR1 is MGHDK and CDR2 is SYGVNS. Trimming took 1 base from V and 6 from J, leaving 18 bases between them. The CDR3 spans 16 residues.

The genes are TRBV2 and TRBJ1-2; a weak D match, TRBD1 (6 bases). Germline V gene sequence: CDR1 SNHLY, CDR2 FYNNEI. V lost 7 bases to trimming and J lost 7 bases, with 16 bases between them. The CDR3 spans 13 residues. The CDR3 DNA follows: TGTGCCAGCAACCTACAGGGTTCTGGTGGCTACACCTTC. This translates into CASNLQGSGGYTF. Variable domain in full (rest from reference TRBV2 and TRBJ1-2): EPEVTQTPSHQVTQMGQEVILRCVPISNHLYFYWYRQILGQKVEFLVSFYNNEISEKSEIFDDQFSVERPDGSNFTLKIRSTKLEDSAMYFCASNLQGSGGYTFGSGTRLTVV.

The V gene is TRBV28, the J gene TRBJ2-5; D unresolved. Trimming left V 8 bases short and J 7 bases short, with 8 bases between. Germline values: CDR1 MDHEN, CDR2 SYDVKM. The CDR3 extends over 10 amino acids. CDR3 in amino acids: CASAKRTQYF. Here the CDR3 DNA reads TGTGCCAGCGCAAAGCGGACCCAGTACTTC. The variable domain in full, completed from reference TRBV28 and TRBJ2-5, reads DVKVTQSSRYLVKRTGEKVFLECVQDMDHENMFWYRQDPGLGLRLIYFSYDVKMKEKGDIPEGYSVSREKKERFSLILESASTNQTSMYLCASAKRTQYFGPGTRLLVL.

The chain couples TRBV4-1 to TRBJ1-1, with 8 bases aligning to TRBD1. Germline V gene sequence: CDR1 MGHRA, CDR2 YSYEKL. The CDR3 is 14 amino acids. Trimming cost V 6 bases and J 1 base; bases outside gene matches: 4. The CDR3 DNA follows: TGCGCCAGCAGTTACGGACAGGGGAACACTGAAGCTTTCTTT. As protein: CASSYGQGNTEAFF.